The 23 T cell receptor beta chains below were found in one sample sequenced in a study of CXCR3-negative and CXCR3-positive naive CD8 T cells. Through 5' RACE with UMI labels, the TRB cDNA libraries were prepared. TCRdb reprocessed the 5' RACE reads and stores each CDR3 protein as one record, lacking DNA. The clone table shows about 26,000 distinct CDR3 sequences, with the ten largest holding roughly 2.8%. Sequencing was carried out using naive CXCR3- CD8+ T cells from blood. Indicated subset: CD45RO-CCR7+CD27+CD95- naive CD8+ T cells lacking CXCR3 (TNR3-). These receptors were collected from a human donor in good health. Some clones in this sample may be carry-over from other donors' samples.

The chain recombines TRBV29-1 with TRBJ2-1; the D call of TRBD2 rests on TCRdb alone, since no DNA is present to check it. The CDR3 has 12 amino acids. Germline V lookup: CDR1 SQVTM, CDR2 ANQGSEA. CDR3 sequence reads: CSVEAKAGEQFF.

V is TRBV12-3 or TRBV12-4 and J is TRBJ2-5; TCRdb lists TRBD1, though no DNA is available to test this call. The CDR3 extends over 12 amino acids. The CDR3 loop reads CASSWAGETQYF.

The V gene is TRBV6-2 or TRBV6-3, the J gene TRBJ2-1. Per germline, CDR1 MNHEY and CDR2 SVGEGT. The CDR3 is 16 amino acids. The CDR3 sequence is CASTESWGGSYNEQFF.

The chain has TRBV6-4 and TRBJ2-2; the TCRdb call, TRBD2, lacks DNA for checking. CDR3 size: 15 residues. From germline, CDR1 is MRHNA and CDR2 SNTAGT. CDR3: CASSEGLANTGELFF.

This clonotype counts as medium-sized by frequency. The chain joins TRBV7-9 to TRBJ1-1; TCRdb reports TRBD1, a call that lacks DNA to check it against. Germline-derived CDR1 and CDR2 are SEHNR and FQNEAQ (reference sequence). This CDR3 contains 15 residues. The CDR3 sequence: CASSLEVGAHTEAFF.

This CDR3 is CASSWELNEQFF. The V and J genes are TRBV5-4 and TRBJ2-1. Looked up from germline, CDR1 is SGHNT and CDR2 is YYREEE (reference sequence). The CDR3 totals 12 residues.

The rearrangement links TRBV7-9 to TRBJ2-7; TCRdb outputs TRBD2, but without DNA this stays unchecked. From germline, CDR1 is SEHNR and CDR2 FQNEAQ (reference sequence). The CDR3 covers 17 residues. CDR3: CASSSSGGRTSSYEQYF.

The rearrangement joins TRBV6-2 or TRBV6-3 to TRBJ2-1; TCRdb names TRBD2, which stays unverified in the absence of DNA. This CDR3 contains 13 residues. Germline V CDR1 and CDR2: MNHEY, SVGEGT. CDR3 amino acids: CAITGLAGVEQFF.

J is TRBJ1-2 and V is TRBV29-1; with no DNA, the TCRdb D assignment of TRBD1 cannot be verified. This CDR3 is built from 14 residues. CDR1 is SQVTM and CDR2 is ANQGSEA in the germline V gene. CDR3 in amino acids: CSVEETTGFYGYTF.

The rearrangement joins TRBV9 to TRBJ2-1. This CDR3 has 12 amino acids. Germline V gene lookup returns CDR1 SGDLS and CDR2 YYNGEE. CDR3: CASRTRTGEQFF.

CDR3 region: CSVTLPSSYEQYF. V gene TRBV29-1 combines with J gene TRBJ2-7. The length of the CDR3 is 13 residues. Per germline, CDR1 SQVTM and CDR2 ANQGSEA.

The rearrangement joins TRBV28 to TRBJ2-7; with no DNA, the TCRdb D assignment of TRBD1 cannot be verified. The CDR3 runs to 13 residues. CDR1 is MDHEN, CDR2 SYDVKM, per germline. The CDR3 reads CASSLSGGYEQYF.

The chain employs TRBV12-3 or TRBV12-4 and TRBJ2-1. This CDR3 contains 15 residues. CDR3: CASSTDRSSYNEQFF.

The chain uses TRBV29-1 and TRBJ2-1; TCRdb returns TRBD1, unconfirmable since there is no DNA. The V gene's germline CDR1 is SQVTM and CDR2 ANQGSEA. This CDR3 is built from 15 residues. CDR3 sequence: CSVEAGASSYNEQFF.

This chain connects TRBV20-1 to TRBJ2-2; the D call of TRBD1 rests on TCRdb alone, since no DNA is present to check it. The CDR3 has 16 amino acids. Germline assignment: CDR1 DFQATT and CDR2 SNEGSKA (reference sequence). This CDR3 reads CSARDLSGGANGELFF.

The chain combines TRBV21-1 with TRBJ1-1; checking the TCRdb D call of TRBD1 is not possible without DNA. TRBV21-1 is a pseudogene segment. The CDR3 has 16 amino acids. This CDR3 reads CASSNRTGTGVLEAFF.

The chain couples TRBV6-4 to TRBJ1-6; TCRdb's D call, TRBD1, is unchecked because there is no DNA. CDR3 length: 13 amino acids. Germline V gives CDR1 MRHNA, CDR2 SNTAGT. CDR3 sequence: CASSEDNNSPLHF.

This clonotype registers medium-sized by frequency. CDR3 in amino acids: CSVDRPNTGELFF. The chain couples TRBV29-1 to TRBJ2-2. CDR3 length: 13 amino acids. Germline-derived CDR1 and CDR2 are SQVTM and ANQGSEA.

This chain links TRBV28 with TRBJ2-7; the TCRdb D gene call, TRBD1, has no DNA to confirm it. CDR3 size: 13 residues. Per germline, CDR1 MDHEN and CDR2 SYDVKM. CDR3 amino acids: CASSTGTGYEQYF.

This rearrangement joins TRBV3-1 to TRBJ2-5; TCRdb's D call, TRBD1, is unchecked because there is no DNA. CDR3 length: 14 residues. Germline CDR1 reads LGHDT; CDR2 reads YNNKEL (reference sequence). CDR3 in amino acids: CASSQTGGSETQYF.

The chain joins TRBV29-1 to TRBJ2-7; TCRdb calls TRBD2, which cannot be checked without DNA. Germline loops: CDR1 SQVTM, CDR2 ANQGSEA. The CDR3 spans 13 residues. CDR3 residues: CSVRAHGPYEQYF.

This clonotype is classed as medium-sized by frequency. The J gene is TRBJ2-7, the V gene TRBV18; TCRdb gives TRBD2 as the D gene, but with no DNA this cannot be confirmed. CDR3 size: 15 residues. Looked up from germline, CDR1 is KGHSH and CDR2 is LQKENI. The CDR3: CASSWTSGVSYEQYF.

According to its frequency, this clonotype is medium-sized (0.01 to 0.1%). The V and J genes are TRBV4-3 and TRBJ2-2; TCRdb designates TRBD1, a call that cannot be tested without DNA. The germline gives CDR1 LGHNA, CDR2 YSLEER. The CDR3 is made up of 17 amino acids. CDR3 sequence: CASSREGAGRITGELFF.